This note documents a single T cell receptor beta chain sequence. No cognate antigen has been identified for it. No base quality information exists; no much larger clone differs at one position. The sample holds other DNA sequences that translate to the same CDR3. The immunoSEQ Assay, a bias-controlled multiplex PCR, was used to amplify TCRbeta CDR3 regions from genomic DNA. From the authors' description of their analysis: Within the assay, amplification of reference gene primers was used to estimate how many nucleated cells each sample contained. Sequence reads were collapsed and filtered to measure the absolute abundance of every unique TCRbeta CDR3 rearrangement. For each sample, productive Simpson clonality was calculated as the square root of Simpson's diversity index over productive rearrangements. In TCRdb, the immuneACCESS table is reduced to in-frame sequences with V and J assigned. These tables do not hold every clone; where another copy was compared, an unresolved V gene accounts for under half, and the others remain unexplained. That table furnishes V, J and clone size, whereas the DNA furnished D and trimming. The sample table records more than 85,000 clones; less than 90% of these occur just once. The ten largest clonotypes hold about 3.9% of the sample.

Collaborating institutions collected whole blood in K2EDTA tubes following their own protocols. For TCRbeta analysis, collaborator samples were shipped as frozen whole blood, as isolated PBMCs, or as DNA extracted from either sample type. The data are from a study of blood T cell repertoires in COVID-19 (dated by TCRdb to the early 2020s). With regard to the full study: Samples from collaborators originated in the United States, Italy and Spain and spanned both the acute and convalescent phases of COVID-19. The prospective study material was composed of cDNA or gDNA derived from T cells, B-cell-depleted T cells, or PBMCs. The dataset comprised deeply sampled blood TCRbeta repertoires from subjects exposed to, actively infected with, or recovered from COVID-19. The repertoires were released in a freely available public database meant as a resource for research on the immune response to SARS-CoV-2. The samples were drawn from two sources: the first 160 participants of the ongoing ImmuneRACE study, and 1,254 subjects contributed by 6 global collaborators. Nearly every sample came with metadata listing a de-identified subject ID, COVID-19 status, age in years and sex. Where available, HLA class I and class II types were taken from metadata supplied by the sample provider and were not determined by assay-based typing.

On the study overall, not on this receptor specifically: The amount of clinical and demographic metadata varied by source and participant and was provided uncurated.

This TCR was recovered from a man aged 50 to 60 with acute or convalescent COVID-19. Material: peripheral blood.

The DNA sequence is TGTGCCAGCAGTTACTCGGGGGGTTTATACGAGCAGTACTTC. Protein translation: CASSYSGGLYEQYF. The V gene is TRBV6-5 and the J gene is TRBJ2-7; matching of 6 bases hints at TRBD2 as the D gene. Sequences MNHEY (CDR1) and SVGAGI (CDR2) are obtained from the germline V gene. V and J lose 0 bases and 4 bases, and a span of 10 bases separates them. From the cysteine through the phenylalanine, the CDR3 covers 14 amino acids. Just CDR3 DNA is preserved here, 42 bases in frame from base 1.